This entry is about one TCR beta chain. Its antigen remains undetermined. Base-call qualities are not available, and no considerably larger clone is one nucleotide away. The sample's time point label is to be understood as: baseline before first vaccination. Samples from vaccinated people were obtained from the UK trials COV001 and COV002, which included a single-blind randomized controlled phase 2/3 trial of AZD1222 (ChAdOx1 nCoV-19) in healthy adults. For TCRbeta chain sequencing, PBMC samples from trial participants were taken at day 0 and at day 28 after the second dose. The CDR3 regions of human TCRbeta chains were analyzed by immunosequencing. In the original analysis: TCRs in the repertoires were matched against a reference library of SARS-CoV-2-specific TCRs that had been generated with the MIRA antigen-specificity platform. Breadth meant the fraction of unique TCRs that were SARS-CoV-2-associated, whereas depth meant the fraction of total T cells that were SARS-CoV-2-associated. Using the MIRA data, each spike-specific TCR was mapped to the spike region that the TCR reacts to and placed in a CD4 or CD8 class. Log10-transformed breadth and depth values were compared by one-way ANOVA with Sidak's multiple comparisons tests. TCRdb stores this immuneACCESS table with in-frame sequences only. Part of the clones is absent; in the studies checked, under half of the shortfall reflects unresolved V genes, and no reason is known for the rest. V, J and clone size are taken as reported in that table, and D and trimming were inferred from the DNA itself. A total of about 140,000 clones appear in this sample, 80% to 95% of them only once. The ten largest make up about 5.5% of the sample.

The source of the sample is a study of T cell responses to AZD1222 COVID-19 vaccine (dated by TCRdb to the early 2020s). At the level of the whole study: AZD1222 recipients whose second dose came at about 4 weeks and those whose second dose came at about 12 weeks were combined into one group, since spike-specific TCR depth and breadth did not differ between the two schedules. Trial participants were enrolled by age into 18-55, 56-69 and 70-plus year subgroups, with approximately 160, 26 and 62 TCR-sequenced participants respectively. A total of about 230 trial participants underwent TCR sequencing, of whom 200 to 220 received two doses of AZD1222 and some 25 received two doses of the MenACWY control vaccine.

The CDR3 spans 16 residues, from the cysteine through the phenylalanine. CDR3 DNA is the only sequence kept; it has 48 bases, read in frame from the first base. CDR1 and CDR2, looked up from the germline V gene (reference sequence), are LNHDA and SQIVND. V sheds 6 bases and J sheds 3 bases, leaving 19 bases between their ends. Study-wide findings and limitations: Conclusions about previously exposed vaccinees are limited because only six or seven AZD1222 recipients were SARS-CoV-2 seropositive at baseline. The whole spike protein was spanned by vaccine-associated CD4 TCRs, and dominant responses were seen in regions 160-218 and 743-854. Epitopes outside the regions mutated in the B.1.351 and B.1.1.7 variants were reportedly recognized by nearly half of the unique spike-specific TCRs. Participants were mostly white British and included more females than males, and it was suggested by the authors that clonal diversity may have been underestimated. In the small 56-69-year group, the increase in depth fell short of significance, most likely because of low power. Spike-specific TCR breadth and depth rose significantly after two AZD1222 doses compared with day 0 and with MenACWY recipients. Because no day 14 peak-response samples were available, repertoires were characterized only after the peak T cell response.

The chain links TRBV19 with TRBJ2-3; TRBD2 is possibly the D segment (6 matching bases). This material consisted of peripheral blood, taken on day 0 of AZD1222 vaccination. The TCR comes from an adult in good health. Here the CDR3 is given as CASSLRLPGETDTQYF. The nucleotides are TGTGCCAGTAGCCTCAGACTACCGGGGGAAACAGATACGCAGTATTTT.